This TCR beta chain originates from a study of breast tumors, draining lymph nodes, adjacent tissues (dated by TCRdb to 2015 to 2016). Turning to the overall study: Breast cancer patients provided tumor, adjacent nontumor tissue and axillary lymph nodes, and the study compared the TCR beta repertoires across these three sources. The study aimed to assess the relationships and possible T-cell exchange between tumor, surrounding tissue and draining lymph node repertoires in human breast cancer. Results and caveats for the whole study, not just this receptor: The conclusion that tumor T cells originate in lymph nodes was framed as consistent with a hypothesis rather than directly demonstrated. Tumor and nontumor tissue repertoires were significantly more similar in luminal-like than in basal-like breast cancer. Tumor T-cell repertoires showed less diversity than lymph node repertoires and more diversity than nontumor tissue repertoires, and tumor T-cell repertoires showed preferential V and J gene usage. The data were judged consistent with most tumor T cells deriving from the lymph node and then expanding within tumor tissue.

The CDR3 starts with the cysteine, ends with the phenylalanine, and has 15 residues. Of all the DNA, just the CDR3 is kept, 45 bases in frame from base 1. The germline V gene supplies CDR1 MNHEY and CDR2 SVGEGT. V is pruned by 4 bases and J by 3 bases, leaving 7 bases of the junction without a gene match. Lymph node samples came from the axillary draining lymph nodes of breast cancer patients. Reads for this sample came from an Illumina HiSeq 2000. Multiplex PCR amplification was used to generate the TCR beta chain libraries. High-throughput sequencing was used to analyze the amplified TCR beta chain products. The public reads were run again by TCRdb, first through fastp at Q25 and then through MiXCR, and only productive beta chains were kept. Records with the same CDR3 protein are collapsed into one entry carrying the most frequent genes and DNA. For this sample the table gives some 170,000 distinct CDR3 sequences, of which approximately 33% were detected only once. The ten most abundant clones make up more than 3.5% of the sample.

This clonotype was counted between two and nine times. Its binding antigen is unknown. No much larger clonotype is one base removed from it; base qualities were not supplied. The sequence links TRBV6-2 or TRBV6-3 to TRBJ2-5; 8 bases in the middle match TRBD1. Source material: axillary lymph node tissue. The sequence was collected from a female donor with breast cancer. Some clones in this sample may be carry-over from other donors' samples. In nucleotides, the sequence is TGTGCCAGCAGTTGGGGACAGGCCCAAGAAGAGACCCAGTACTTC. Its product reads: CASSWGQAQEETQYF.